This T cell receptor (beta chain) was captured by sequencing in a study of shared clonotypes between healthy human individuals. Study-level information: A couple of female and three male donors aged 18 to 49 were enrolled.

Naive-designated CD8 cells lacked CD45RO, were positively enriched for CCR7, and omitted terminally differentiated effector memory CD45RA+ cells. The protocol was immunoSEQ multiplex PCR, while the TCRdb copy is restricted to in-frame clones and leaves out a portion. Of 2 million to 2.5 million clones listed, approximately 94% are singletons. CDR1 SGHVS and CDR2 FQNEAQ come from the germline V gene. V was cut by 10 bases and J by 0 bases, with 15 bases left in between. There are 15 residues in the CDR3. This rearrangement joins TRBV7-8 to TRBJ2-2, with D hard to call. This receptor was identified in a man younger than 30 in good health. Some clones in this sample may be carry-over from other donors' samples. The sample taken for sequencing was naive CD8+ T cells from PBMCs. This CDR3 is CANVLTFTNTGELFF. The CDR3 coding sequence is TGTGCCAACGTCTTGACCTTTACGAACACCGGGGAGCTGTTTTTT.